This T cell receptor beta chain was observed in a study of blood T cell repertoires in COVID-19. Background on the study: Sources were T cells, B-cell-depleted T cells, or PBMCs; the material itself was cDNA or gDNA.

J lost 4 bases, V lost 2 bases, and 7 bases had no gene match. The CDR3 has 16 residues. CDR1 and CDR2 from the germline V gene are SGHDN and FVKESK. Clones were sequenced by immunoSEQ multiplex PCR, and TCRdb holds only the in-frame ones, with some missing. The sample comprises over 150,000 clones, around 83% of which are singletons, and roughly 7% rests with the top ten. The specimen sequenced was peripheral blood. This clonotype was obtained from a man in his fifties or sixties with active or convalescent COVID-19. The gene calls are TRBV14 and TRBJ2-1; 8 nucleotides agree with TRBD1. The CDR3 protein is CASSQSMGQAYNEQFF. CDR3 in DNA: TGTGCCAGCAGCCAATCTATGGGACAGGCATACAATGAGCAGTTCTTC.